The clone carrying this T cell receptor beta chain was counted only a few times. Its antigen is still unknown. TCRdb re-analyzed the PCR reads through MiXCR. The table has roughly 13,000 clones, about 27% seen once. The ends were cut back, 3 bases at V and 8 bases at J, with 16 bases in the middle. CDR1 is SGHAT and CDR2 is FQNNGV in the germline V gene. This CDR3 comprises 14 residues. The data were taken from a study of metastatic and nonmetastatic thyroid tumors. Among the patients, none had received any treatment before thyroid surgery. Study-wide points: In blood and tumor, TCR beta diversity was reportedly significantly higher in malignant thyroid tumors than in benign nodules.

The V and J genes are TRBV11-2 and TRBJ1-2; TRBD1 might be the D (5 bases). Specimen: tumor tissue. This receptor was obtained from a female donor with papillary thyroid cancer or a benign thyroid nodule (not recorded which). Some clones in this sample may be carry-over from other donors' samples. As DNA, the CDR3 is TGTGCCAGCAGCTTGAGTCCGGGACTTTTCGGCTACACCTTC. This encodes CASSLSPGLFGYTF.